One T cell receptor (beta chain) is described in this entry. These data belong to a study of CD8 T cells in Susac syndrome. RNA totalling roughly 0.45 to 1 ug underwent reverse transcription with random hexamers. By means of immunoSEQ multiplex PCR, TCR beta CDR3 spanning 54 Vbeta and 13 Jbeta underwent amplification. TCRdb used MiXCR to reprocess the immunoSEQ multiplex PCR reads, holding one entry per CDR3 protein. The sample consists of about 180,000 distinct CDR3 sequences, nearly 97% of them appearing once. Both CD4+ and CD8+ T cells were negatively isolated, and TEMRA cells underwent FACS enrichment. The CDR3 sequence is 14 residues long. The V end was cut by 2 bases, the J end by 1 base, with 9 bases between. CDR1 is SGHDT, CDR2 YYEEEE, per germline.

The TCR sequence derives from a human donor with multiple sclerosis. The chain links TRBV5-6 to TRBJ1-1, with D maybe TRBD1 (6 bases). The sample comprised CD4+ T cells from PBMCs. The CDR3 here is CASSLGGGNTEAFF. In DNA, the CDR3 is TGTGCCAGCAGCTTAGGAGGGGGGAACACTGAAGCTTTCTTT.